Sequencing of this TCR beta chain was carried out in a study of identifying expanded T cells in peripheral blood. Study observations and caveats: Clone count variance between approximately two-week samples rose with total template count.

Of note for this clone: Its antigen is currently unknown.

Generated by immunoSEQ multiplex PCR, the TCRdb table keeps only in-frame clones and is missing some. This sample carries approximately 110,000 clones, around 89% of them seen once, and the ten largest clones take roughly 15%. Collection occurred without any documented infections or immune events in donors. From germline, CDR1 is MNHNS and CDR2 SASEGT. The CDR3 consists of 13 residues. Trimming took 1 base from V and 12 from J; bases not matched to a gene: 7. The specimen was blood. This sequence joins TRBV6-1 and TRBJ2-7; TRBD2 matches at 9 bases. The TCR sequence derives from a person aged 18-69 years in good health. The CDR3 DNA is TGTGCCAGCAGTGAAGTCCTAGCGGGGACGTCGTACTTC. Translating it yields CASSEVLAGTSYF.